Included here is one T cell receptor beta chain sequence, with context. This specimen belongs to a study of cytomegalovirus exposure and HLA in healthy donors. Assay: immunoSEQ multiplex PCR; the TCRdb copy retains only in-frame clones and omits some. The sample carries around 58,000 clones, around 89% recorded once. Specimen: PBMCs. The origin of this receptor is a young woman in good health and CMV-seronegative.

CDR3 coding DNA: TGTGCCAGCAGCTACGAAACAGGGGGCCTTAACTATGGCTACACCTTC. Its protein is CASSYETGGLNYGYTF. The chain has TRBV7-9 and TRBJ1-2; 9 nucleotides agree with TRBD1. Germline CDR1 reads SEHNR; CDR2 reads FQNEAQ (reference sequence). CDR3 size: 16 residues. V lost 4 bases, J lost 1 base, and 7 bases stayed unmatched.